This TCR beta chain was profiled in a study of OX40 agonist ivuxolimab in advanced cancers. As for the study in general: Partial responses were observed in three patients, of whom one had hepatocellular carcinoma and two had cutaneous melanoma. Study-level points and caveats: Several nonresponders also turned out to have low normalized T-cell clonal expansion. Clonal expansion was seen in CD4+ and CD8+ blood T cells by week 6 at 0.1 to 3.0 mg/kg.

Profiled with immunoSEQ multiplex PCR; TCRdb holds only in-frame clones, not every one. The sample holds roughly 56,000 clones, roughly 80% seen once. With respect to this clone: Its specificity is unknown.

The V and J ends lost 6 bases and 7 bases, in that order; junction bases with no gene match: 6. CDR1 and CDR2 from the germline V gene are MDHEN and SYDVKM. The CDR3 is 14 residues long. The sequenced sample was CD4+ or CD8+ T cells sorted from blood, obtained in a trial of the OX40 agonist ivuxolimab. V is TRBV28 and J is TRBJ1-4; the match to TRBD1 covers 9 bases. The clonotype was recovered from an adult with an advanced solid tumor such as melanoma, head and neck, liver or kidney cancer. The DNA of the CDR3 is TGTGCCAGCAGGCCGGGACAGGGAACTGAAAAACTGTTTTTT. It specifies CASRPGQGTEKLFF.